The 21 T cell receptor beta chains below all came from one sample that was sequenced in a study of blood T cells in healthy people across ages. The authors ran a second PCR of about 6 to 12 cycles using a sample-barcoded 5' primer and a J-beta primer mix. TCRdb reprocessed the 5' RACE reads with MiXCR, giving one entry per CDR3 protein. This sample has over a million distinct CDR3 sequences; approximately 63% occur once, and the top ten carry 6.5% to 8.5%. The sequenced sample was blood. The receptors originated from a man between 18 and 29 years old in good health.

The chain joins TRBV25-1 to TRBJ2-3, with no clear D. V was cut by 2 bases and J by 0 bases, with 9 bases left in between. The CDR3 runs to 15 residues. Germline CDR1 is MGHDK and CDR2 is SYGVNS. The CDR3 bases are TGTGCCAGCAGTGAACGGAGCAGGAGCACAGATACGCAGTATTTT. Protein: CASSERSRSTDTQYF.

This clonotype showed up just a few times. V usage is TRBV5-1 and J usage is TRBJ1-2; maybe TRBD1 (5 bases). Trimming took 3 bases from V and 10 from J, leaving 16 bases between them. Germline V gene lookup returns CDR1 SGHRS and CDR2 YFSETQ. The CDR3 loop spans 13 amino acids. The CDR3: CASSSSRVNDYTF. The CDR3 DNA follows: TGCGCCAGCAGCTCCAGCAGGGTGAATGACTACACCTTC.

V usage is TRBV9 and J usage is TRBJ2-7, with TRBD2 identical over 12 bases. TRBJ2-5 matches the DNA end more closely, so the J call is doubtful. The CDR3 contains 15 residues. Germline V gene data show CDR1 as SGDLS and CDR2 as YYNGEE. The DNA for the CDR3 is TGTGCCAGCAGCGACCGGACTAGCGGGATGGGGACCCAGTACTTC. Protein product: CASSDRTSGMGTQYF.

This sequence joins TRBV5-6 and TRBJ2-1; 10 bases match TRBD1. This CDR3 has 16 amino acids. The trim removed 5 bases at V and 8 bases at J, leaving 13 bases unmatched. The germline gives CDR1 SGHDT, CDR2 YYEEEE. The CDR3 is CASRTGTGEVVYEQFF. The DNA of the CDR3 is TGTGCCAGCAGAACCGGGACAGGGGAGGTAGTATATGAGCAGTTCTTC.

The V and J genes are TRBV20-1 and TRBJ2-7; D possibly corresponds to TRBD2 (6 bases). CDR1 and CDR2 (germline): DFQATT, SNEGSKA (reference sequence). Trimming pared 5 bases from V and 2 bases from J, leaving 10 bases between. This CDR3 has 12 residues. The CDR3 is CSAYAGTYEQYF. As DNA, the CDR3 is TGCAGTGCTTATGCGGGGACCTACGAGCAGTACTTC.

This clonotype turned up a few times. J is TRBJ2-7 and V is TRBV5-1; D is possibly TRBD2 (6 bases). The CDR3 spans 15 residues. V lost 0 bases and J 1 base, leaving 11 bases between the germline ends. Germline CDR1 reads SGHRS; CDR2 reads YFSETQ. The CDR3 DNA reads TGCGCCAGCAGCTTGGACCCGGGAGAATCCTACGAGCAGTACTTC. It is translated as CASSLDPGESYEQYF.

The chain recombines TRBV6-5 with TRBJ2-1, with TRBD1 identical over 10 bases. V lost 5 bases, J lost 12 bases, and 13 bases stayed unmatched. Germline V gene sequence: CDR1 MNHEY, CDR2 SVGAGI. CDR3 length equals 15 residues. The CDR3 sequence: CASSPWTGGIYGQFF. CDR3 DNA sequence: TGTGCCAGCAGTCCGTGGACAGGGGGTATCTATGGGCAGTTCTTC.

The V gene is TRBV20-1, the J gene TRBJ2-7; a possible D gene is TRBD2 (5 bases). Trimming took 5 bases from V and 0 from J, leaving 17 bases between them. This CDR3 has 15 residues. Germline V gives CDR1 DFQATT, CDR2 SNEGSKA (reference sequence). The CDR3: CSAQILAQSSYEQYF. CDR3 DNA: TGCAGTGCTCAAATTTTAGCGCAAAGCTCCTACGAGCAGTACTTC.

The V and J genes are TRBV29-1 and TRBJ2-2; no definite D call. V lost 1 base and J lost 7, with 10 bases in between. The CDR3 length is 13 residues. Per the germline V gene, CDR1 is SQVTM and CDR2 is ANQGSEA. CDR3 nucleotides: TGCAGCGTTGAAGGACGGCCTGGCGGGGAGCTGTTTTTT. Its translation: CSVEGRPGGELFF.

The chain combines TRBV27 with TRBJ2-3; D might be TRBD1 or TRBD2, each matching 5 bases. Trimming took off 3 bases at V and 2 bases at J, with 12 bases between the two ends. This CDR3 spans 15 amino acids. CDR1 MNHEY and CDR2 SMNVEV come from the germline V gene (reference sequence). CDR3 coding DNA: TGTGCCAGCAGTTTCGGGGCGGCGGACACAGATACGCAGTATTTT. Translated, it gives CASSFGAADTDTQYF.

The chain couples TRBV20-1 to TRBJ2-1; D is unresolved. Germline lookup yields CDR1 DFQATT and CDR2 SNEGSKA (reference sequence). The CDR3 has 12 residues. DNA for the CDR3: TGCAAAGTGTGGCTCTCCTACAATGAGCAGTTCTTC. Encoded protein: CKVWLSYNEQFF.

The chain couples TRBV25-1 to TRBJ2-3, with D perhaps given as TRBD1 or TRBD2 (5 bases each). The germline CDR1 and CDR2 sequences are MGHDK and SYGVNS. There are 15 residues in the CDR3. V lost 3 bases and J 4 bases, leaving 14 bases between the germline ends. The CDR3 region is CASSDPGPAADTQYF. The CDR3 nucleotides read TGTGCCAGCAGTGACCCGGGGCCAGCCGCAGATACGCAGTATTTT.

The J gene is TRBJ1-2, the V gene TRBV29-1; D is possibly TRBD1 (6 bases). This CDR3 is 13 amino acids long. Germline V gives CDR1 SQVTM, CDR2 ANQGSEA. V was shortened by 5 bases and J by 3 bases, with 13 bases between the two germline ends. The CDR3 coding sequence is TGCAGCGTTATCGAGGGGGAGGACTATGGCTACACCTTC. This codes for CSVIEGEDYGYTF. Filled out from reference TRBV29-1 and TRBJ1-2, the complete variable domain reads SAVISQKPSRDICQRGTSLTIQCQVDSQVTMMFWYRQQPGQSLTLIATANQGSEATYESGFVIDKFPISRPNLTFSTLTVSNMSPEDSSIYLCSVIEGEDYGYTFGSGTRLTVV.

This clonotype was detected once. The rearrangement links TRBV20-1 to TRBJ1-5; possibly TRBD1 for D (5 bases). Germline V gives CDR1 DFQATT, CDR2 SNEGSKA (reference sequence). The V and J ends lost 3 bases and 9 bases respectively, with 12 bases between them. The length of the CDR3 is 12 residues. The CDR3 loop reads CSASGTEGPQHF. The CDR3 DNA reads TGCAGTGCTAGTGGGACCGAGGGGCCCCAGCATTTT.

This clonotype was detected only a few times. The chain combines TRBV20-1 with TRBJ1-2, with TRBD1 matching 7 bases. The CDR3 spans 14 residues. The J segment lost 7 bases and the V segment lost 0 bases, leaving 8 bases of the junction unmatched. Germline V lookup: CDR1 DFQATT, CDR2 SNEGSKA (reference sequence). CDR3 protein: CSARDNNRGGGYTF. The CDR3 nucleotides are TGCAGTGCTAGAGATAATAACAGGGGTGGTGGCTACACCTTC.

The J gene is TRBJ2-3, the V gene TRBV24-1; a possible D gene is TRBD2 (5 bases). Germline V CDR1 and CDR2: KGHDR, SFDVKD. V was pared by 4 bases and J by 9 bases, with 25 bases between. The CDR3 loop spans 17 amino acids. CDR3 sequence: CATSDGSGLLGSGTQYF. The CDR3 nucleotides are TGTGCCACCAGTGACGGCTCGGGCTTGCTCGGGTCGGGGACGCAGTATTTT.

CDR3 bases: TGCAGTGCTAGAGGAGCGTACTTC. Translated, it gives CSARGAYF. This chain connects TRBV20-1 to TRBJ2-5; no reliable D call. Trimming removed 1 base at V and 13 bases at J, with 4 bases between. This CDR3 has 8 amino acids. Germline loops: CDR1 DFQATT, CDR2 SNEGSKA (reference sequence).

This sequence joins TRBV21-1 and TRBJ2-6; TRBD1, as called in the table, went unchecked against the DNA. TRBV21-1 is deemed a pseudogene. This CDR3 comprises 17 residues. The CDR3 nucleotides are TGTGCCAGCAGCAAAGGGATGACAGGGTCCGGGACCAACGTCCTGACTTTC. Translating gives CASSKGMTGSGTNVLTF.

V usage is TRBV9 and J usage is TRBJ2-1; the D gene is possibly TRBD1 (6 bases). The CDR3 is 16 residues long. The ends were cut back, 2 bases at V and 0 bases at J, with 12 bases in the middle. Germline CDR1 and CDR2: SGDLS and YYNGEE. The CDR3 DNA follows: TGTGCCAGCAGCGTTACAGGGCTACGCTCCTACAATGAGCAGTTCTTC. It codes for CASSVTGLRSYNEQFF.

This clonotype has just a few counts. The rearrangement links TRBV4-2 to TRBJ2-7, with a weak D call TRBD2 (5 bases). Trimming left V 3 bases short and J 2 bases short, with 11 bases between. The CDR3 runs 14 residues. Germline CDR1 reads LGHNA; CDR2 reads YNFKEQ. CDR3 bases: TGTGCCAGCAGCCATCTCAGCGGTCCCTACGAGCAGTACTTC. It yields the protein CASSHLSGPYEQYF.

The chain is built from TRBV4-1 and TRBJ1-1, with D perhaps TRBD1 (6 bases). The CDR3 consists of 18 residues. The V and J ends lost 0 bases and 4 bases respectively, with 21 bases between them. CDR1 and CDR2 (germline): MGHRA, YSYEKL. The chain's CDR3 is CASSQEARGGRASTEAFF. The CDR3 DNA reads TGCGCCAGCAGCCAAGAAGCCAGGGGAGGGCGTGCTTCCACTGAAGCTTTCTTT.